The text below deals with one T cell receptor (beta chain). Its antigen is currently unknown. V was pared by 0 bases and J by 2 bases, with 4 bases of the junction left unmatched. The CDR3 contains 15 residues. Germline CDR1 is SGHNT and CDR2 is YYREEE (reference sequence). Investigators spread the genomic DNA of each subset evenly over several immunoSEQ plates. Generated by immunoSEQ multiplex PCR, the TCRdb table keeps only in-frame clones and is missing some. The sample holds fewer than 1.8 million clones; around 98.5% are singletons and the top ten take 0.36%. The sample originates from a study of shared clonotypes between healthy human individuals. General study points: When naive CD4 clonotypes were compared across a few donors, around 5% were shared.

The receptor was derived from a young man in good health. Sequencing input: naive CD4+ T cells sorted from blood. This sample's subset: CD45RA+ positively selected. The chain carries TRBV5-4 and TRBJ1-2, with TRBD1 identical over 7 bases. CDR3 DNA: TGTGCCAGCAGCTTGGGAGGGGGCCTAAACTATGGCTACACCTTC. As protein: CASSLGGGLNYGYTF.